These T cell receptor beta chains were read from a single sample in a study of blood T cell repertoires in COVID-19. Sequencing used immunoSEQ multiplex PCR; TCRdb keeps in-frame clones, though not all of them. The data contain under 300,000 clones, 88% of them singletons. Sequencing used PBMCs or T cells enriched from blood (not recorded which). These receptors originate from a woman aged 40-49 years who had been exposed to COVID-19. Each CDR3 is given with its conserved first and last residue. D genes are given only for firm matches. Size values are once, few and many counts, or a class for expanded clones, and some rows have none.

j_call: TRBJ2-5
cdr3_length: 16
clone_size: few
v_call: TRBV15
d_call: .
cdr3_aa: CATSRFSGHPQETQYF
cdr3_nt: TGTGCCACCAGCAGATTCTCGGGACATCCCCAAGAGACCCAGTACTTC

j_call: TRBJ1-2
cdr3_length: 14
clone_size: .
v_call: TRBV6-1
d_call: TRBD1
cdr3_aa: CASSEEAGGYGYTF
cdr3_nt: TGTGCCAGCAGTGAAGAGGCAGGGGGCTATGGCTACACCTTC

j_call: TRBJ1-6
cdr3_length: 18
clone_size: .
v_call: TRBV18
d_call: .
cdr3_aa: CASSPTGYRVSNNSPLHF
cdr3_nt: TGTGCCAGCTCACCTACGGGTTACAGGGTATCCAATAATTCACCCCTCCACTTT

j_call: TRBJ1-2
cdr3_length: 16
clone_size: .
v_call: TRBV6-2/TRBV6-3
d_call: TRBD1
cdr3_aa: CASSYSTGASNYGYTF
cdr3_nt: TGTGCCAGCAGTTACTCGACAGGGGCCTCTAACTATGGCTACACCTTC

j_call: TRBJ2-3
cdr3_length: 13
clone_size: .
v_call: TRBV11-3
d_call: .
cdr3_aa: CASSSTSTDTQYF
cdr3_nt: TGTGCCAGCAGTTCAACTAGCACAGATACGCAGTATTTT

j_call: TRBJ1-2
cdr3_length: 14
clone_size: .
v_call: TRBV19
d_call: TRBD1
cdr3_aa: CASSIRGQVDGYTF
cdr3_nt: TGTGCCAGTAGTATCCGGGGACAGGTCGATGGCTACACCTTC

j_call: TRBJ1-1
cdr3_length: 18
clone_size: .
v_call: TRBV4-2
d_call: .
cdr3_aa: CASSQDFVAGKAGTEAFF
cdr3_nt: TGTGCCAGCAGCCAAGATTTCGTGGCAGGAAAAGCAGGGACTGAAGCTTTCTTT

j_call: TRBJ1-5
cdr3_length: 13
clone_size: once
v_call: TRBV5-4
d_call: .
cdr3_aa: CASSLEGQGRQHF
cdr3_nt: TGTGCCAGCAGCTTGGAGGGTCAGGGTCGACAGCATTTT

j_call: TRBJ2-5
cdr3_length: 17
clone_size: .
v_call: TRBV21-1
d_call: .
cdr3_aa: CASSWDQVGGKKETQYF
cdr3_nt: TGTGCCAGCAGCTGGGACCAGGTGGGGGGGAAGAAAGAGACCCAGTACTTC

j_call: TRBJ2-1
cdr3_length: 19
clone_size: .
v_call: TRBV7-3
d_call: .
cdr3_aa: CASSLSGAGTKEGNNEQFF
cdr3_nt: TGTGCCAGCAGCTTAAGTGGGGCGGGGACCAAAGAAGGGAACAATGAGCAGTTCTTC

j_call: TRBJ1-5
cdr3_length: 11
clone_size: .
v_call: TRBV6-2/TRBV6-3
d_call: TRBD1
cdr3_aa: CASSAGGIQHF
cdr3_nt: TGTGCCAGCAGCGCAGGGGGAATCCAGCATTTT

j_call: TRBJ1-1
cdr3_length: 13
clone_size: .
v_call: TRBV11-3
d_call: .
cdr3_aa: CASSLSRGTEAFF
cdr3_nt: TGTGCCAGCAGCTTATCTAGGGGCACTGAAGCTTTCTTT

j_call: TRBJ1-2
cdr3_length: 15
clone_size: .
v_call: TRBV5-1
d_call: TRBD1
cdr3_aa: CASSAEQGGYYGYTF
cdr3_nt: TGCGCCAGCAGCGCCGAACAGGGGGGGTACTATGGCTACACCTTC

j_call: TRBJ1-2
cdr3_length: 14
clone_size: .
v_call: TRBV5-4
d_call: .
cdr3_aa: CASIPGGGNYGYTF
cdr3_nt: TGTGCCAGCATTCCTGGGGGGGGTAACTATGGCTACACCTTC

j_call: TRBJ1-6
cdr3_length: 15
clone_size: .
v_call: TRBV7-2
d_call: .
cdr3_aa: CASSLASGDNSPLHF
cdr3_nt: TGTGCCAGCAGCTTAGCCTCAGGGGATAATTCACCCCTCCACTTT

j_call: TRBJ1-4
cdr3_length: 13
clone_size: few
v_call: TRBV29-1
d_call: TRBD1
cdr3_aa: CSVFGTEDEKLFF
cdr3_nt: TGCAGCGTTTTCGGGACAGAAGATGAAAAACTGTTTTTT

j_call: TRBJ2-2
cdr3_length: 15
clone_size: .
v_call: TRBV7-2
d_call: .
cdr3_aa: CASSLTGWNTGELFF
cdr3_nt: TGTGCCAGCAGCTTAACTGGTTGGAACACCGGGGAGCTGTTTTTT

j_call: TRBJ1-1
cdr3_length: 15
clone_size: .
v_call: TRBV3-1/TRBV3-2
d_call: .
cdr3_aa: CASSQSRGLYTEAFF
cdr3_nt: TGTGCCAGCAGCCAGTCCAGGGGTTTGTATACTGAAGCTTTCTTT

j_call: TRBJ1-1
cdr3_length: 11
clone_size: .
v_call: TRBV6-7
d_call: TRBD1
cdr3_aa: CASRGLTEAFF
cdr3_nt: TGTGCCAGTAGGGGGCTCACTGAAGCTTTCTTT

j_call: TRBJ1-2
cdr3_length: 14
clone_size: .
v_call: TRBV6-5
d_call: .
cdr3_aa: CASRTLGLDYGYTF
cdr3_nt: TGTGCCAGCAGAACGCTGGGACTGGACTATGGCTACACCTTC

j_call: TRBJ1-4
cdr3_length: 14
clone_size: .
v_call: TRBV6-5
d_call: .
cdr3_aa: CASSYGTRGEKLFF
cdr3_nt: TGTGCCAGCAGTTACGGGACACGGGGTGAAAAACTGTTTTTT

j_call: TRBJ2-2
cdr3_length: 14
clone_size: once
v_call: TRBV28
d_call: .
cdr3_aa: CASSLPADTGELFF
cdr3_nt: TGTGCCAGCAGTTTACCGGCGGACACCGGGGAGCTGTTTTTT

j_call: TRBJ1-1
cdr3_length: 16
clone_size: once
v_call: TRBV6-5
d_call: .
cdr3_aa: CASSYLNPSVNTEAFF
cdr3_nt: TGTGCCAGCAGTTACCTAAACCCCAGCGTGAACACTGAAGCTTTCTTT

j_call: TRBJ2-7
cdr3_length: 14
clone_size: .
v_call: TRBV14
d_call: .
cdr3_aa: CASSQGGPDYEQYF
cdr3_nt: TGTGCCAGCAGCCAAGGGGGCCCCGACTACGAGCAGTACTTC

j_call: TRBJ1-2
cdr3_length: 13
clone_size: .
v_call: TRBV2
d_call: TRBD1
cdr3_aa: CASSAGQGYGYTF
cdr3_nt: TGTGCCAGCAGTGCGGGACAGGGATATGGCTACACCTTC

j_call: TRBJ1-5
cdr3_length: 15
clone_size: .
v_call: TRBV25-1
d_call: .
cdr3_aa: CASSEWGGDNQPQHF
cdr3_nt: TGTGCCAGCAGTGAATGGGGAGGAGACAATCAGCCCCAGCATTTT

j_call: TRBJ1-3
cdr3_length: 16
clone_size: .
v_call: TRBV7-2
d_call: .
cdr3_aa: CASSLNGGPSGNTIYF
cdr3_nt: TGTGCCAGCAGCTTAAACGGGGGGCCCTCTGGAAACACCATATATTTT

j_call: TRBJ2-6
cdr3_length: 15
clone_size: once
v_call: TRBV24-1
d_call: TRBD1
cdr3_aa: CATGTGSTGANVLTF
cdr3_nt: TGTGCCACTGGGACAGGGTCGACTGGGGCCAACGTCCTGACTTTC

j_call: TRBJ1-4
cdr3_length: 18
clone_size: .
v_call: TRBV18
d_call: TRBD1
cdr3_aa: CASSPNTGTGSIGEKLFF
cdr3_nt: TGTGCCAGCTCACCAAACACCGGGACAGGGAGCATAGGAGAAAAACTGTTTTTT

j_call: TRBJ1-2
cdr3_length: 13
clone_size: .
v_call: TRBV29-1
d_call: .
cdr3_aa: CSVEGVGAFGYTF
cdr3_nt: TGCAGCGTTGAAGGAGTGGGGGCGTTTGGCTACACCTTC

j_call: TRBJ1-5
cdr3_length: 15
clone_size: .
v_call: TRBV6-2/TRBV6-3
d_call: .
cdr3_aa: CASSYSGGGNQPQHF
cdr3_nt: TGTGCCAGCAGTTACTCGGGGGGGGGAAATCAGCCCCAGCATTTT

j_call: TRBJ2-3
cdr3_length: 14
clone_size: once
v_call: TRBV5-6
d_call: .
cdr3_aa: CASSPPWGEDTQYF
cdr3_nt: TGTGCCAGCAGCCCCCCCTGGGGGGAGGATACGCAGTATTTT

j_call: TRBJ2-2
cdr3_length: 14
clone_size: .
v_call: TRBV9
d_call: .
cdr3_aa: CASSAAVNTGELFF
cdr3_nt: TGTGCCAGCAGCGCAGCGGTTAACACCGGGGAGCTGTTTTTT

j_call: TRBJ2-5
cdr3_length: 18
clone_size: .
v_call: TRBV6-2/TRBV6-3
d_call: TRBD2
cdr3_aa: CASSYPLRIAGGLETQYF
cdr3_nt: TGTGCCAGCAGTTACCCCCTGAGGATAGCGGGGGGGCTAGAGACCCAGTACTTC

j_call: TRBJ1-5
cdr3_length: 15
clone_size: .
v_call: TRBV9
d_call: .
cdr3_aa: CASSSSGGLNQPQHF
cdr3_nt: TGTGCCAGCAGCTCAAGCGGGGGGCTCAATCAGCCCCAGCATTTT

j_call: TRBJ2-3
cdr3_length: 20
clone_size: .
v_call: TRBV6-1
d_call: TRBD2
cdr3_aa: CASSDGQGLAGYTSTDTQYF
cdr3_nt: TGTGCCAGCAGTGACGGACAGGGACTAGCGGGGTATACTAGCACAGATACGCAGTATTTT

j_call: TRBJ2-7
cdr3_length: 13
clone_size: .
v_call: TRBV12-3/TRBV12-4
d_call: .
cdr3_aa: CASIWAGAGEQYF
cdr3_nt: TGTGCCAGCATTTGGGCTGGGGCTGGAGAGCAGTACTTC

j_call: TRBJ2-2
cdr3_length: 14
clone_size: .
v_call: TRBV30
d_call: TRBD2
cdr3_aa: CAWTGGASTGELFF
cdr3_nt: TGTGCCTGGACGGGAGGGGCGTCCACCGGGGAGCTGTTTTTT

j_call: TRBJ1-2
cdr3_length: 16
clone_size: .
v_call: TRBV11-3
d_call: TRBD1
cdr3_aa: CASSYTGAVSAYGYTF
cdr3_nt: TGTGCCAGCAGTTATACAGGGGCCGTGTCCGCCTATGGCTACACCTTC

j_call: TRBJ2-5
cdr3_length: 14
clone_size: .
v_call: TRBV6-5
d_call: TRBD1
cdr3_aa: CASSQQGEQETQYF
cdr3_nt: TGTGCCAGCAGTCAACAGGGGGAGCAAGAGACCCAGTACTTC

j_call: TRBJ2-2
cdr3_length: 17
clone_size: .
v_call: TRBV27
d_call: .
cdr3_aa: CASSPDLPGVVTGELFF
cdr3_nt: TGTGCCAGCAGTCCCGATCTACCGGGGGTGGTCACCGGGGAGCTGTTTTTT

j_call: TRBJ1-2
cdr3_length: 17
clone_size: once
v_call: TRBV11-2
d_call: TRBD1
cdr3_aa: CASSLTGYPGTDYGYTF
cdr3_nt: TGTGCCAGCAGCTTAACTGGATACCCCGGGACAGATTATGGCTACACCTTC

j_call: TRBJ1-3
cdr3_length: 17
clone_size: .
v_call: TRBV11-2
d_call: .
cdr3_aa: CASSLVGADFSGNTIYF
cdr3_nt: TGTGCCAGCAGCTTAGTAGGGGCCGATTTCTCTGGAAACACCATATATTTT

j_call: TRBJ2-1
cdr3_length: 16
clone_size: .
v_call: TRBV5-1
d_call: TRBD1
cdr3_aa: CASSSIGTGGVSEQFF
cdr3_nt: TGTGCCAGCAGCTCGATAGGGACAGGGGGGGTTAGTGAGCAGTTCTTC

j_call: TRBJ2-1
cdr3_length: 17
clone_size: .
v_call: TRBV10-3
d_call: TRBD1
cdr3_aa: CAIRSTGTGGSYNEQFF
cdr3_nt: TGTGCCATCAGAAGCACCGGGACAGGGGGCTCCTACAATGAGCAGTTCTTC

j_call: TRBJ1-2
cdr3_length: 17
clone_size: .
v_call: TRBV18
d_call: TRBD1
cdr3_aa: CASSPRPATGLNYGYTF
cdr3_nt: TGTGCCAGCTCACCACGACCGGCGACAGGGCTTAACTATGGCTACACCTTC

j_call: TRBJ1-1
cdr3_length: 12
clone_size: .
v_call: TRBV6-5
d_call: .
cdr3_aa: CASTSTVDEAFF
cdr3_nt: TGTGCCAGCACAAGTACGGTTGATGAAGCTTTCTTT

j_call: TRBJ2-3
cdr3_length: 15
clone_size: .
v_call: TRBV5-1
d_call: TRBD2
cdr3_aa: CASSLGRGGTDTQYF
cdr3_nt: TGCGCCAGCAGCTTGGGTCGGGGGGGCACAGATACGCAGTATTTT

j_call: TRBJ1-2
cdr3_length: 14
clone_size: once
v_call: TRBV6-5
d_call: .
cdr3_aa: CASSHQGLNYGYTF
cdr3_nt: TGTGCCAGCAGCCACCAGGGGCTTAACTATGGCTACACCTTC

j_call: TRBJ2-1
cdr3_length: 15
clone_size: .
v_call: TRBV6-6
d_call: TRBD2
cdr3_aa: CASSPQRDIYNEQFF
cdr3_nt: TGTGCCAGCAGTCCCCAGCGGGATATCTACAATGAGCAGTTCTTC

j_call: TRBJ1-1
cdr3_length: 15
clone_size: .
v_call: TRBV5-1
d_call: TRBD1
cdr3_aa: CASSFTGAGDGEAFF
cdr3_nt: TGCGCCAGCAGCTTCACAGGGGCCGGAGATGGTGAAGCTTTCTTT

j_call: TRBJ2-1
cdr3_length: 13
clone_size: once
v_call: TRBV6-5
d_call: TRBD2
cdr3_aa: CAGGLAGGNEQFF
cdr3_nt: TGTGCCGGGGGACTAGCGGGAGGCAATGAGCAGTTCTTC

j_call: TRBJ1-5
cdr3_length: 17
clone_size: .
v_call: TRBV19
d_call: TRBD1
cdr3_aa: CASSLDRVGRRNQPQHF
cdr3_nt: TGTGCCAGTAGTCTTGACAGGGTCGGTCGGCGCAATCAGCCCCAGCATTTT

j_call: TRBJ1-1
cdr3_length: 13
clone_size: few
v_call: TRBV24-1
d_call: .
cdr3_aa: CATSDSDSHEAFF
cdr3_nt: TGTGCCACCAGTGACTCCGACAGTCACGAAGCTTTCTTT